The next 17 T cell receptor beta chains were all read from a single sample in a study of blood T cell repertoires in COVID-19. Sequencing was performed with immunoSEQ multiplex PCR; in TCRdb, only in-frame clones are kept and a portion is missing. The table lists about 61,000 clones, roughly 86% of them singletons, with about 22% in the top ten. The material sequenced was peripheral blood. The receptors shown here come from a woman aged 45-65 years with active or convalescent COVID-19.

Only one count was recorded for this clone. The CDR3 DNA reads as TGTGCCAGCAGTGAACGAACGGGGACTAGTTTGTTCTTC. The encoded protein is CASSERTGTSLFF. The chain carries TRBV6-4 and TRBJ2-1; the match to TRBD2 covers 8 bases. The CDR3 has 13 residues. Trimming removed 3 bases from V and 15 bases from J; junction bases left unmatched: 10. The germline V gene encodes CDR1 MRHNA and CDR2 SNTAGT.

V usage is TRBV3-1 (or the pseudogene TRBV3-2) and J usage is TRBJ1-2; D gene ambiguous. Germline V gene data show CDR1 as LGHDT and CDR2 as YNNKEL (reference sequence). The CDR3 runs to 14 residues. Trimming removed 1 base from V and 2 bases from J, with 8 bases in between. CDR3 in DNA: TGTGCCAGCAGCCAAGGTAACGGGAACTATGGCTACACCTTC. Translated: CASSQGNGNYGYTF.

In the case of this clone: A junction boundary mismatches the germline segment, possibly from a read error. The chain is built from TRBV7-7 and TRBJ1-3; 7 bases match TRBD1. This CDR3 has 15 residues. Germline V gives CDR1 SSHAT, CDR2 FNYEAQ (reference sequence). The CDR3 loop is CASSTGTDSGNTIYF. The DNA for the CDR3 is TGTGCTAGCAGCACCGGGACAGACTCTGGAAACACCATATATTTT.

This chain links TRBV15 with TRBJ1-1, with 8 bases identical to TRBD1. The junction had 8 bases not matched to a gene; V was cut back by 6 bases and J by 2 bases. CDR1 is LNHNV, CDR2 YYDKDF, per germline (reference sequence). This CDR3 is built from 15 residues. The CDR3 DNA follows: TGTGCCACCAGAAGACGGGACAGGCGAAACACTGAAGCTTTCTTT. It translates to CATRRRDRRNTEAFF.

The rearrangement joins TRBV18 to TRBJ1-5; 10 bases line up with TRBD1. Trimming at V came to 3 bases and at J to 6 bases, leaving 5 bases not matched to a gene. CDR3 length: 15 residues. CDR1 is KGHSH, CDR2 LQKENI, per germline. Written as DNA, the CDR3 is TGTGCCAGCTCACCCGGACAGGGGGGAGGTCAGCCCCAGCATTTT. Encoded protein: CASSPGQGGGQPQHF.

The V gene is TRBV5-5, the J gene TRBJ2-3; 8 bases map to TRBD2. This CDR3 contains 16 residues. V was clipped by 6 bases and J by 1 base; unmatched bases: 10. Germline CDR1 SGHKS, CDR2 YYEKEE (reference sequence). CDR3 protein: CASTPLGTSRTDTQYF. CDR3 nucleotide sequence: TGTGCCAGCACCCCCTTAGGGACTAGTCGCACAGATACGCAGTATTTT.

The chain combines TRBV15 with TRBJ2-3; D not certain. Germline-derived CDR1 and CDR2 are LNHNV and YYDKDF (reference sequence). Trimming left V 4 bases short and J 6 bases short, with 17 bases between. CDR3 length equals 15 residues. The CDR3 nucleotides are TGTGCCACCAGCACGTCGGTAAGCGCCCGTGATACGCAGTATTTT. The encoded protein is CATSTSVSARDTQYF.

The rearrangement uses TRBV4-1 and TRBJ1-1, with D perhaps matching TRBD1 (6 bases). Germline lookup yields CDR1 MGHRA and CDR2 YSYEKL. The CDR3 loop spans 13 amino acids. V was pared by 4 bases and J by 1 base, with 7 bases between. The CDR3 nucleotides are TGCGCCAGCAGCCCAGGGGAGAACACTGAAGCTTTCTTT. It is translated as CASSPGENTEAFF.

The chain uses TRBV10-3 and TRBJ2-1; a possible D gene is TRBD1 (6 bases). CDR3 length: 15 amino acids. Per the germline V gene, CDR1 is ENHRY and CDR2 is SYGVKD. Trimming removed 4 bases from V and 2 bases from J, with 12 bases in between. This CDR3 reads CAISGAGEAYNEQFF. In DNA, the CDR3 is TGTGCCATCAGTGGGGCAGGGGAAGCCTACAATGAGCAGTTCTTC.

The chain carries TRBV30 and TRBJ1-1, with D perhaps matching TRBD1 (6 bases). This CDR3 is built from 13 residues. The ends were cut back, 3 bases at V and 5 bases at J, with 13 bases in the middle. CDR1 and CDR2 (germline): GTSNPN, SVGIG (reference sequence). CDR3: CAWRTGSATEAFF. In DNA, the CDR3 is TGTGCCTGGAGGACAGGCTCGGCGACTGAAGCTTTCTTT.

This clone was found a few times. The chain joins TRBV11-1 to TRBJ2-7; 7 nucleotides agree with TRBD2. V was pared by 5 bases and J by 3 bases, with 4 bases of the junction left unmatched. This CDR3 has 13 amino acids. Germline-derived CDR1 and CDR2 are SGHAT and FQDESV (reference sequence). CDR3 region: CASSARTSYEQYF. CDR3 sequence (DNA): TGTGCCAGCAGCGCCAGGACTAGCTACGAGCAGTACTTC.

The CDR3 loop is CASSLQAGSEQFF. The CDR3 DNA is TGTGCCAGCAGTTTGCAAGCGGGGAGTGAGCAGTTCTTC. V usage is TRBV6-2 or TRBV6-3 and J usage is TRBJ2-1; 7 positions agree with TRBD2. The V and J ends lost 4 bases and 9 bases, in that order; junction bases with no gene match: 6. CDR1 and CDR2 (germline): MNHEY, SVGEGT. The CDR3 sequence is 13 residues long.

This CDR3 reads CASSESGSGNTGELFF. CDR3 nucleotide sequence: TGTGCCAGCAGCGAAAGCGGGAGTGGGAACACCGGGGAGCTGTTTTTT. The chain is built from TRBV9 and TRBJ2-2; 8 bases fit TRBD2. The CDR3 has 16 residues. CDR1 is SGDLS, CDR2 YYNGEE, per germline. V was pared by 3 bases and J by 1 base, with 5 bases of the junction left unmatched.

In this sample, this clone turned up a few times. This sequence joins TRBV18 and TRBJ2-7, with 9 bases matching TRBD1. V gave up 5 bases and J gave up 2 bases; unmatched junction bases: 4. Germline CDR1 KGHSH, CDR2 LQKENI. The CDR3 loop spans 14 amino acids. This CDR3 reads CASSYRQGAYEQYF. The CDR3 nucleotides read TGTGCCAGCTCATATAGACAGGGGGCCTACGAGCAGTACTTC.

J is TRBJ2-2 and V is TRBV19; 10 bases agree with TRBD2. CDR3 length equals 17 residues. Germline V CDR1 and CDR2: LNHDA, SQIVND (reference sequence). The J segment lost 2 bases and the V segment lost 3 bases, leaving 6 bases of the junction unmatched. CDR3 bases: TGTGCCAGTAGTATCATGGGACTAGCGATAAACACCGGGGAGCTGTTTTTT. It is translated as CASSIMGLAINTGELFF.

This rearrangement joins TRBV19 to TRBJ2-7, with 10 bases lining up with TRBD2. The junction had 5 bases not matched to a gene; V was cut back by 3 bases and J by 6 bases. The CDR3 has 14 residues. Germline CDR1 is LNHDA and CDR2 is SQIVND (reference sequence). CDR3 loop: CASSILAGEGEQYF. In nucleotides, the CDR3 is TGTGCCAGTAGTATTCTAGCGGGAGAAGGCGAGCAGTACTTC.

This chain uses TRBV21-1 with TRBJ2-2; the table calls TRBD1, which could not be checked here. TRBV21-1 is classified as a pseudogene. This CDR3 spans 16 amino acids. The CDR3 DNA sequence: TGTGCCAGCAGCAAGTTGCAGGGGGCAGACACCGGGGAGCTGTTTTTT. Its translation is CASSKLQGADTGELFF.